Below, 24 T cell receptor beta chains from the same sample are listed, as sequenced in a study of cytotoxic CD8 clonotypes in ibrutinib-treated CLL. Measured with immunoSEQ multiplex PCR; TCRdb has only the in-frame clones, and not every one. Of hundreds of thousands of clones in the sample, about 80% were seen once. The specimen was PBMCs, collected before ibrutinib treatment. These receptors were obtained from a human donor with chronic lymphocytic leukemia.

V usage is TRBV29-1 and J usage is TRBJ2-5; D possibly uses TRBD1 or TRBD2 (5 bases each). The CDR3 contains 12 residues. V was shortened by 6 bases and J by 3 bases, with 11 bases between the two germline ends. The germline V gene has CDR1 SQVTM and CDR2 ANQGSEA. CDR3 coding DNA: TGCAGCGTACCTAGGGGAGAAGAGACCCAGTACTTC. Its protein product is CSVPRGEETQYF.

The chain joins TRBV4-3 to TRBJ1-2, with 9 bases fitting TRBD1. CDR1 is LGHNA, CDR2 YSLEER, per germline. V trimming: 3 bases; J trimming: 8 bases; junction bases outside the gene matches: 13. The CDR3 length is 16 residues. Here the CDR3 DNA reads TGCGCCAGCAGCCAGGCTCCGGGACAGGGAGGGTTCGGCTACACCTTC. Translating gives CASSQAPGQGGFGYTF.

V is TRBV28 and J is TRBJ2-7; D might be TRBD2 (5 bases). Germline assignment: CDR1 MDHEN and CDR2 SYDVKM. Trimming stripped 7 bases from V and 5 bases from J, with 15 bases between. There are 13 residues in the CDR3. CDR3 DNA sequence: TGTGCCAGCAACCTGGCGGGTCCCAACGAGCAGTACTTC. It yields the protein CASNLAGPNEQYF.

This chain uses TRBV6-5 with TRBJ2-7; 7 bases are shared with TRBD1. The trim removed 9 bases at V and 2 bases at J, leaving 10 bases unmatched. Germline loops: CDR1 MNHEY, CDR2 SVGAGI. This CDR3 contains 14 residues. The CDR3: CASQADRLAYEQYF. The CDR3 nucleotides read TGTGCCAGTCAAGCGGACAGGCTGGCCTACGAGCAGTACTTC.

This clone was recorded once. This sequence joins TRBV27 and TRBJ1-4, with 9 bases lining up with TRBD1. Trimming removed 8 bases from V and 3 bases from J; junction bases left unmatched: 10. The germline gives CDR1 MNHEY, CDR2 SMNVEV (reference sequence). This CDR3 is 16 amino acids long. The CDR3 sequence: CASGTGTGSPNEKLFF. The CDR3 nucleotides read TGTGCCAGCGGCACCGGGACAGGGAGCCCTAATGAAAAACTGTTTTTT.

This clone was counted once. Distinct nucleotide sequences in the sample also encode this CDR3. The chain carries TRBV15 and TRBJ1-5; no clear D gene. CDR1 is LNHNV, CDR2 YYDKDF, per germline (reference sequence). The CDR3 loop spans 14 amino acids. The germline V and J ends were trimmed by 1 base and 1 base, with 5 bases remaining between them. DNA for the CDR3: TGTGCCACCAGCAGAGTTGGAAGCAATCAGCCCCAGCATTTT. This sequence encodes CATSRVGSNQPQHF.

The chain is built from TRBV6-5 and TRBJ1-2; D unclear. Germline lookup yields CDR1 MNHEY and CDR2 SVGAGI. The CDR3 spans 15 residues. V lost 3 bases to trimming and J lost 2 bases, with 13 bases between them. In DNA, the CDR3 is TGTGCCAGCAGTTATGTTCCCGAACTAAACTATGGCTACACCTTC. Amino acid sequence: CASSYVPELNYGYTF.

The gene calls are TRBV15 and TRBJ2-5; D may be TRBD2 (5 bases). The CDR3 sequence is 15 residues long. The germline CDR1 and CDR2 sequences are LNHNV and YYDKDF (reference sequence). V shed 1 base and J shed 5 bases, with 14 bases lying between them. For the CDR3, the DNA is TGTGCCACCAGCAGAGTTATCGGGGTTGGCGAGACCCAGTACTTC. Protein product: CATSRVIGVGETQYF.

DNA of the CDR3: TGTGCCTGGAGTGTCGTATCTGGGGCCAACGTCCTGACTTTC. Translating gives CAWSVVSGANVLTF. The chain is built from TRBV30 and TRBJ2-6, with D hard to call. The CDR3 has 14 amino acids. Germline CDR1 GTSNPN, CDR2 SVGIG (reference sequence). V was clipped by 0 bases and J by 1 base, with 4 bases between them.

J is TRBJ1-5 and V is TRBV18, with a possible D match to TRBD1 (6 bases). This CDR3 is 14 amino acids long. In germline, CDR1 is KGHSH, CDR2 LQKENI. The V gene lost 3 bases and the J gene lost 4 bases, with 10 bases spanning the gap. The CDR3 region has the DNA TGTGCCAGCTCACCGGGGGCTCGGAATCAGCCCCAGCATTTT. It is translated as CASSPGARNQPQHF.

V gene TRBV19 combines with J gene TRBJ2-7; D is unclear. The germline V and J ends were trimmed by 5 bases and 7 bases, with 18 bases remaining between them. Germline V gives CDR1 LNHDA, CDR2 SQIVND (reference sequence). The CDR3 has 14 amino acids. The CDR3 region is CASSFETGLGEQYF. CDR3 bases: TGTGCCAGTAGTTTCGAGACTGGGCTAGGGGAGCAGTACTTC.

The chain couples TRBV7-8 to TRBJ2-5, with 7 bases aligning to TRBD1. The CDR3 loop spans 15 amino acids. The junction had 8 bases not matched to a gene; V was cut back by 2 bases and J by 5 bases. The germline CDR1 and CDR2 sequences are SGHVS and FQNEAQ. This CDR3 is CASSLIGTQGETQYF. The CDR3 bases are TGTGCCAGCAGCTTAATCGGGACACAGGGGGAGACCCAGTACTTC.

The chain couples TRBV27 to TRBJ2-2; D is unresolved. Germline CDR1 reads MNHEY; CDR2 reads SMNVEV (reference sequence). V lost 5 bases to trimming and J lost 3 bases, with 16 bases between them. The CDR3 is made up of 16 amino acids. CDR3 sequence reads: CASSLQTIADTGELFF. CDR3 DNA sequence: TGTGCCAGCAGTCTTCAGACAATAGCAGACACCGGGGAGCTGTTTTTT.

This chain links TRBV27 with TRBJ2-6; 8 bases are a match to TRBD1. Losses at the gene ends were 6 bases for V and 4 bases for J; bases not matched to a gene: 14. The CDR3 is made up of 18 amino acids. Germline V CDR1 and CDR2: MNHEY, SMNVEV (reference sequence). CDR3 nucleotides: TGTGCCAGCAGCCGATTAGGCGGACAGGGAACGGGGGCCAACGTCCTGACTTTC. As protein: CASSRLGGQGTGANVLTF.

V is TRBV10-3 and J is TRBJ1-1, with TRBD1 as a possible D gene (6 bases). The CDR3 has 12 amino acids. Trimming took off 6 bases at V and 8 bases at J, with 13 bases between the two ends. Germline loops: CDR1 ENHRY, CDR2 SYGVKD. CDR3 sequence (DNA): TGTGCCATCAGGGCAACAGGGAGAGAAGCTTTCTTT. As protein: CAIRATGREAFF.

V and J are TRBV4-1 and TRBJ1-1; possibly TRBD1 for D (5 bases). Germline V gives CDR1 MGHRA, CDR2 YSYEKL. Trimming took 1 base from V and 11 from J, leaving 11 bases between them. The CDR3 runs to 12 residues. The CDR3 coding sequence is TGCGCCAGCAGCCAAGTTGGGGGGGAGGCTTTCTTT. Translated: CASSQVGGEAFF.

The chain recombines TRBV19 with TRBJ1-2; maybe TRBD1 (6 bases). Trimming stripped 5 bases from V and 5 bases from J, with 12 bases between. From germline, CDR1 is LNHDA and CDR2 SQIVND (reference sequence). This CDR3 comprises 13 residues. The CDR3 loop is CASSYGQTYGYTF. As DNA, the CDR3 is TGTGCCAGTAGTTACGGACAGACGTATGGCTACACCTTC.

This clone was counted between two and nine times. The rearrangement links TRBV4-1 to TRBJ2-7; TRBD2 might be the D (5 bases). The CDR3 has 16 residues. The germline V gene encodes CDR1 MGHRA and CDR2 YSYEKL. The V end was cut by 0 bases, the J end by 0 bases, with 12 bases between. The CDR3 DNA sequence: TGCGCCAGCAGCCAAGAATGGCGGGTAACCTCCTACGAGCAGTACTTC. Its translation is CASSQEWRVTSYEQYF.

The chain combines TRBV9 with TRBJ2-7; 9 bases agree with TRBD1. CDR3 length equals 13 residues. After removal of 4 bases from V and 3 bases from J, the junction contained 2 bases not matched to a gene. Germline loops: CDR1 SGDLS, CDR2 YYNGEE. CDR3 DNA sequence: TGTGCCAGCAGCTTGGGACAGGGCTACGAGCAGTACTTC. Residues: CASSLGQGYEQYF.

The chain joins TRBV9 to TRBJ1-3; D gene unclear. CDR3 length: 15 residues. Germline V gives CDR1 SGDLS, CDR2 YYNGEE. Deletions cut 0 bases from V and 0 bases from J, with 7 bases between. CDR3 DNA sequence: TGTGCCAGCAGCGTAGCGGGGATCTCTGGAAACACCATATATTTT. Amino acid sequence: CASSVAGISGNTIYF. The whole variable domain, filled in from reference TRBV9 and TRBJ1-3, reads DSGVTQTPKHLITATGQRVTLRCSPRSGDLSVYWYQQSLDQGLQFLIQYYNGEERAKGNILERFSAQQFPDLHSELNLSSLELGDSALYFCASSVAGISGNTIYFGEGSWLTVV.

CDR3 amino acids: CASSVASYGRPQHF. In nucleotides, the CDR3 is TGTGCCAGCAGCGTAGCATCCTATGGTAGGCCCCAGCATTTT. The V call is TRBV9, the J call TRBJ1-5; D remains ambiguous. The CDR3 spans 14 residues. V was pared by 0 bases and J by 9 bases, with 13 bases between. Per germline, CDR1 SGDLS and CDR2 YYNGEE.

This rearrangement joins TRBV18 to TRBJ2-7, with D possibly TRBD2 on 6 matching bases. This CDR3 comprises 15 residues. Germline-derived CDR1 and CDR2 are KGHSH and LQKENI. V lost 3 bases and J lost 6, with 18 bases in between. CDR3 sequence reads: CASSPPLGKAGEQYF. In nucleotides, the CDR3 is TGTGCCAGCTCACCCCCGCTGGGGAAAGCGGGCGAGCAGTACTTC.

The V and J genes are TRBV14 and TRBJ2-1; TRBD2 is a possible D gene (6 bases). CDR1 is SGHDN and CDR2 is FVKESK in the germline V gene. V lost 0 bases and J 7 bases, leaving 16 bases between the germline ends. CDR3 size: 16 residues. In nucleotides, the CDR3 is TGTGCCAGCAGCCAAGATTTCGGGAGTATTAGGAATGAGCAGTTCTTC. Its protein is CASSQDFGSIRNEQFF.

The genes are TRBV18 and TRBJ1-4; 10 positions match TRBD1. CDR1 is KGHSH, CDR2 LQKENI, per germline. This CDR3 spans 20 amino acids. The J segment lost 7 bases and the V segment lost 3 bases, leaving 20 bases of the junction unmatched. The CDR3 protein is CASSPPKSGDRGRPREKLFF. As DNA, the CDR3 is TGTGCCAGCTCACCTCCGAAGTCTGGGGACAGGGGTCGTCCCCGTGAAAAACTGTTTTTT.